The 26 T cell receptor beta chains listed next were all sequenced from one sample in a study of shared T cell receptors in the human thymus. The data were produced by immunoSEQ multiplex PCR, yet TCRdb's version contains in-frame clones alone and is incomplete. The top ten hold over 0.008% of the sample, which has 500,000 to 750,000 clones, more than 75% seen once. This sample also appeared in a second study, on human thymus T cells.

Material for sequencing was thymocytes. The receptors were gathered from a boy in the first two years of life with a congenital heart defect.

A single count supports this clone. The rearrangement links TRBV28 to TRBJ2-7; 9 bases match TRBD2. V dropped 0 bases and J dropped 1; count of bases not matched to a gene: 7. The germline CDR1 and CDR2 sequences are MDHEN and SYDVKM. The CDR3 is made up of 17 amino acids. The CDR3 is CASSLWPQREDSYEQYF. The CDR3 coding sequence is TGTGCCAGCAGTTTATGGCCCCAGCGGGAGGATTCCTACGAGCAGTACTTC.

The CDR3 DNA sequence: TGTGCCAGCAGCGAGGGGGAGGTAGCGGGAGGGCCGAGTTACAATGAGCAGTTCTTC. Its protein product is CASSEGEVAGGPSYNEQFF. The chain employs TRBV9 and TRBJ2-1; TRBD2 agrees at 11 bases. V was clipped by 3 bases and J by 4 bases; unmatched bases: 15. The CDR3 covers 19 residues. Germline values: CDR1 SGDLS, CDR2 YYNGEE.

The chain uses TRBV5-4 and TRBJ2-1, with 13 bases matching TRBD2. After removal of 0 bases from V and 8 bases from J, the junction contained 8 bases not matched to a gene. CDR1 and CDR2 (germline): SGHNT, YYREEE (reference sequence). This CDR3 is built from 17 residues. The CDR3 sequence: CASSLVGLAGSEDEQFF. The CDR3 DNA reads TGTGCCAGCAGCTTGGTGGGACTAGCGGGAAGTGAAGATGAGCAGTTCTTC. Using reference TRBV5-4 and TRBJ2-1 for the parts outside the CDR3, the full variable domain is ETGVTQSPTHLIKTRGQQVTLRCSSQSGHNTVSWYQQALGQGPQFIFQYYREEENGRGNFPPRFSGLQFPNYSSELNVNALELDDSALYLCASSLVGLAGSEDEQFFGPGTRLTVL.

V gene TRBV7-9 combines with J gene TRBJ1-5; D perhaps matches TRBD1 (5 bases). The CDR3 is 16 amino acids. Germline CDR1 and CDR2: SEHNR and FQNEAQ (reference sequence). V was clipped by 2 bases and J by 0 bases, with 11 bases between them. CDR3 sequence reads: CASSLPQEYSNQPQHF. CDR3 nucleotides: TGTGCCAGCAGCTTACCACAGGAGTATAGCAATCAGCCCCAGCATTTT.

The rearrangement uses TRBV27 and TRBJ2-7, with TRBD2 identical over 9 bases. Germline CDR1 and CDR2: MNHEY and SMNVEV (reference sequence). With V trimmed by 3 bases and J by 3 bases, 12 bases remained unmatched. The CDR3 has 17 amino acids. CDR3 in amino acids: CASSFYPGVAGVYEQYF. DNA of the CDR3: TGTGCCAGCAGTTTCTACCCAGGGGTAGCGGGAGTCTACGAGCAGTACTTC.

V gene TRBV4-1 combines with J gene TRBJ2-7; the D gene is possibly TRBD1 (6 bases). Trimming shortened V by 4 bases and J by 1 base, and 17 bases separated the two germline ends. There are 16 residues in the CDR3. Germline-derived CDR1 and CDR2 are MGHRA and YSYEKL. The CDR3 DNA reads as TGCGCCAGCAGCCCGGAGGTTCAGGGGAAGTCCTACGAGCAGTACTTC. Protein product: CASSPEVQGKSYEQYF.

CDR3 bases: TGTGCCTGTCTCCAGGGAACTGAAGCTTTCTTT. The encoded protein is CACLQGTEAFF. This chain uses TRBV30 with TRBJ1-1, with D possibly TRBD1 on 5 matching bases. The CDR3 covers 11 residues. Trimming removed 6 bases from V and 5 bases from J, with 10 bases in between. Looked up from germline, CDR1 is GTSNPN and CDR2 is SVGIG (reference sequence).

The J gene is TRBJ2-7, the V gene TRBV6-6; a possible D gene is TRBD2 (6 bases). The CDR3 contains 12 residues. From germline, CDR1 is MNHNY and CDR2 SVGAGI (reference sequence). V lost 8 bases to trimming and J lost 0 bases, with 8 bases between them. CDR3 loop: CASGGNSYEQYF. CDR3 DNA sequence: TGTGCCAGCGGGGGGAACTCCTACGAGCAGTACTTC.

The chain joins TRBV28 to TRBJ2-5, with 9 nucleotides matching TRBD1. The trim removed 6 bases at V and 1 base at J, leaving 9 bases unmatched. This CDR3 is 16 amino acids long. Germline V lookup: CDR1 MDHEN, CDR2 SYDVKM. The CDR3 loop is CASSPRDREAQETQYF. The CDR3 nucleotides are TGTGCCAGCAGCCCCCGGGACAGGGAGGCCCAAGAGACCCAGTACTTC.

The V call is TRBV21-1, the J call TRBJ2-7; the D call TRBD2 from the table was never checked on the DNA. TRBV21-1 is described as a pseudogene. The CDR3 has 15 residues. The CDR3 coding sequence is TGTGCCAGCAGCAAAGGGACTAGCAGGTCCTACGAGCAGTACTTC. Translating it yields CASSKGTSRSYEQYF.

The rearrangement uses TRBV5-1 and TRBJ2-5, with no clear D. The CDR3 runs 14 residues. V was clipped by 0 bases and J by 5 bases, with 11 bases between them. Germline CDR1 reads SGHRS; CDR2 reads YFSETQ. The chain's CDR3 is CASSLVPALETQYF. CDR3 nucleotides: TGCGCCAGCAGCTTGGTCCCAGCGTTGGAGACCCAGTACTTC. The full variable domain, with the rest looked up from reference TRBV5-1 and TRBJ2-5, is KAGVTQTPRYLIKTRGQQVTLSCSPISGHRSVSWYQQTPGQGLQFLFEYFSETQRNKGNFPGRFSGRQFSNSRSEMNVSTLELGDSALYLCASSLVPALETQYFGPGTRLLVL.

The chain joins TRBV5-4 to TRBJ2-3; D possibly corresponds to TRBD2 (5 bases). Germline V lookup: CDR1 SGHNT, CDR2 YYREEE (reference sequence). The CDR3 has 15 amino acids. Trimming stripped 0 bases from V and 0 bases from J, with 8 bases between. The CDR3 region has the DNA TGTGCCAGCAGCTTGGCGGCTAGCAGCACAGATACGCAGTATTTT. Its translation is CASSLAASSTDTQYF. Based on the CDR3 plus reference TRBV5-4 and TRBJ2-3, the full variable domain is ETGVTQSPTHLIKTRGQQVTLRCSSQSGHNTVSWYQQALGQGPQFIFQYYREEENGRGNFPPRFSGLQFPNYSSELNVNALELDDSALYLCASSLAASSTDTQYFGPGTRLTVL.

The CDR3 DNA reads as TGTGCCAGCAGCCTTGGCCCAGCGGGAGGGCCTCACGATGGGGACGAGCAGTACTTC. Protein: CASSLGPAGGPHDGDEQYF. V usage is TRBV5-5 and J usage is TRBJ2-7, with 10 bases aligning to TRBD2. The CDR3 runs 19 residues. Trimming removed 4 bases from V and 5 bases from J; junction bases left unmatched: 21. Looked up from germline, CDR1 is SGHKS and CDR2 is YYEKEE (reference sequence).

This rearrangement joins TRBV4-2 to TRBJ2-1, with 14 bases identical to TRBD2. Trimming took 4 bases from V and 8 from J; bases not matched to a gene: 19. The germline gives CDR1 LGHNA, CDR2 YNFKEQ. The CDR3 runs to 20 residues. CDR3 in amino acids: CASSPSGGTSGSPPGDEQFF. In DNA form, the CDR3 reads TGTGCCAGCAGCCCAAGTGGGGGGACTAGCGGGAGTCCCCCAGGCGATGAGCAGTTCTTC.

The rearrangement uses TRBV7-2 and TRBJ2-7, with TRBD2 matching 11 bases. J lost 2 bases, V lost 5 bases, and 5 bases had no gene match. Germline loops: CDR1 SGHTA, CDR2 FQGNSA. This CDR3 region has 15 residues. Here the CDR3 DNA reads TGTGCCAGCAGCCAGGAGACTAGCGGGACCTACGAGCAGTACTTC. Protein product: CASSQETSGTYEQYF.

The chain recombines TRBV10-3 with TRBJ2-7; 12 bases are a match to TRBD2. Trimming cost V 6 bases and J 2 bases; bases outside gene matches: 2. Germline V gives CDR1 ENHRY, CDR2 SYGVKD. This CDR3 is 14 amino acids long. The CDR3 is CAIRPSGRAYEQYF. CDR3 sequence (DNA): TGTGCCATCAGGCCTAGCGGGAGGGCCTACGAGCAGTACTTC.

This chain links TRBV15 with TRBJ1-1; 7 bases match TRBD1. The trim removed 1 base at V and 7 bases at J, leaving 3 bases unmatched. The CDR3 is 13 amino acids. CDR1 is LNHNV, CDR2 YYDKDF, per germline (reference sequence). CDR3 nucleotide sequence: TGTGCCACCAGCAGAGGCCAGGGGGATGAAGCTTTCTTT. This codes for CATSRGQGDEAFF.

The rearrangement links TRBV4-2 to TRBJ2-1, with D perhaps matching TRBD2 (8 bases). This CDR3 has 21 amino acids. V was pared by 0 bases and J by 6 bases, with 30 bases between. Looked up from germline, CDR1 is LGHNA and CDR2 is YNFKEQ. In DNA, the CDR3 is TGTGCCAGCAGCCAAGATATAGGAGCGGGAGCCCAGGGGGACACAAGCAATGAGCAGTTCTTC. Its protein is CASSQDIGAGAQGDTSNEQFF.

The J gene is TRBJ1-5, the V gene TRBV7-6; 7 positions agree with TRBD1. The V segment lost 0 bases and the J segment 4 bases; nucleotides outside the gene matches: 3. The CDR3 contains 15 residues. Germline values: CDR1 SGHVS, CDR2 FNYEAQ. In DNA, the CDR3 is TGTGCCAGCAGCTTAGCCTCACAGGGGAATCAGCCCCAGCATTTT. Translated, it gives CASSLASQGNQPQHF.

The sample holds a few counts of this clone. The CDR3 loop is CASSLVRASEAFF. As DNA, the CDR3 is TGTGCCAGCAGCTTAGTCAGGGCTTCTGAAGCTTTCTTT. This chain links TRBV7-2 with TRBJ1-1, with D perhaps matching TRBD1 (5 bases). The CDR3 runs to 13 residues. With 1 base removed from V and 6 bases from J, the gap between germline ends came to 9 bases. The germline V gene has CDR1 SGHTA and CDR2 FQGNSA.

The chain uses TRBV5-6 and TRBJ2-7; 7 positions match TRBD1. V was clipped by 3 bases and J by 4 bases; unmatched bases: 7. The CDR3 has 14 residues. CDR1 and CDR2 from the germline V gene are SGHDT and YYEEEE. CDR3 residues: CASSYGQEDYEQYF. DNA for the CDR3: TGTGCCAGCAGCTACGGACAGGAGGATTACGAGCAGTACTTC.

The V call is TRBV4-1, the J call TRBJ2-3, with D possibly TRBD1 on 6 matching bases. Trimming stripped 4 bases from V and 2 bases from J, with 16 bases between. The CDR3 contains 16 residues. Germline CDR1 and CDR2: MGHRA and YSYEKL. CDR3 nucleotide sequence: TGCGCCAGCAGCCGGACCAGGGGTCCTAACACAGATACGCAGTATTTT. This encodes CASSRTRGPNTDTQYF.

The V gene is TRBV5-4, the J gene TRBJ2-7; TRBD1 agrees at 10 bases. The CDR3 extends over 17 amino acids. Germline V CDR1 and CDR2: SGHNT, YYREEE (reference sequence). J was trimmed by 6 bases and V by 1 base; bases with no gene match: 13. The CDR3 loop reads CASSLPHRDRGLREQYF. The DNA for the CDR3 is TGTGCCAGCAGCTTGCCGCACCGGGACAGGGGTTTACGCGAGCAGTACTTC.

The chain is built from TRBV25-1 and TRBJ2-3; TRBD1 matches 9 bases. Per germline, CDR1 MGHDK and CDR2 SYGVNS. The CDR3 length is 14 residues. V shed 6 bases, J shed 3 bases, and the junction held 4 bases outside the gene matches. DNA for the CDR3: TGTGCCAGCAGCGGACAGGGGTCGACAGATACGCAGTATTTT. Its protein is CASSGQGSTDTQYF.

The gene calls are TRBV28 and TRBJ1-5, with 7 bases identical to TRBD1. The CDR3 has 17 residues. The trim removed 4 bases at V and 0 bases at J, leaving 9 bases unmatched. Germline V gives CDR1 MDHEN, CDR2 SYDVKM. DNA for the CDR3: TGTGCCAGCAGTTACCGACAGGGTGGCTATAGCAATCAGCCCCAGCATTTT. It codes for CASSYRQGGYSNQPQHF.

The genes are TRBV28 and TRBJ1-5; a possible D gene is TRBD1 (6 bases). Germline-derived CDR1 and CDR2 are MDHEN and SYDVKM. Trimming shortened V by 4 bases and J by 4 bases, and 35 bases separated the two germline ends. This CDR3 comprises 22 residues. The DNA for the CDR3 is TGTGCCAGCAGTTCGGGAATGCACAGGGAAGGCCTTTTTCCCCCACCAAATCAGCCCCAGCATTTT. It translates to CASSSGMHREGLFPPPNQPQHF.